The text below deals with one T cell receptor (beta chain). Nothing much larger sits one base from this clone, and base qualities are not available. The time point label, as the study defines it: cells obtained before transplantation from donor or recipient. In the mixed lymphocyte reactions, around 200,000 CFSE-labeled pre-transplant responders were plated with around 200,000 irradiated violet-dye-labeled stimulators and cultured for roughly six days. After the mixed lymphocyte reaction, proliferating CD3+CD4+CFSE-low and CD3+CD8+CFSE-low responder cells were FACS-sorted on a BD Influx sorter. Receptor amplification or capture employed the immunoSEQ multiplex PCR assay. For most patients, genomic DNA was isolated with the Qiagen DNeasy Blood and Tissue Kit and shipped frozen to Adaptive Biotechnologies for TCR sequencing. For most patients, high-throughput TCR-beta CDR3 sequencing of genomic DNA was performed by Adaptive Biotechnologies. The authors' pipeline ran thus. TCR sequencing data for roughly 17 patients were retrieved from Adaptive's ImmunoSEQ software; three other patients were processed with MiXCR and VDJtools. To correct CD4 versus CD8 sorting errors, sequences present in both subsets at a frequency ratio below 5:1 were removed. CDR3 nucleotide sequences shared between donor and recipient were removed because their origin could not be assigned. At least 2-fold expansion over unstimulated cells and a minimum CFSE-low frequency of 0.002% (template counts) or 0.001% (read counts) were required for clones to be classified as alloreactive. Mappable clones were those detected in sequenced pre-transplant spleen, lymph node, or MLR CFSE-low populations of the donor or recipient. The cumulative frequency of alloreactive clones was calculated as a percentage of all sequences, weighted by copy number. TCRdb took this table from immuneACCESS and kept in-frame rearrangements with V and J called. Such tables lack part of the clones; where checked against another copy, unresolved V genes explain under half of the gap, and the rest is unexplained. Clone size and V and J calls were adopted from that table, with D and trimming inferred from the DNA. The sample contains around 25,000 clones, roughly 43% of them found a single time. Less than 0.75% of the sample is taken by the ten largest.

The data derive from a study of graft-versus-host responses after intestinal transplantation (dated by TCRdb to the early 2020s). Study-wide context: Recipients received multivisceral, liver-intestinal, or isolated intestinal transplants. Anti-thymocyte globulin induction was given to all recipients, followed by maintenance tacrolimus and steroids for around three years. After intestinal transplantation, graft-versus-host and host-versus-graft alloreactive T cell clones were followed in the graft, circulation and bone marrow using bulk TCR-beta CDR3 sequencing. To identify alloreactive clones, pre-transplant mixed lymphocyte reaction products were sequenced and compared with unstimulated pre-transplant donor and recipient T cells. The cohort enrolled approximately 24 intestinal transplant recipients, one of whom was a retransplant, and 3 patients without pretransplant specimens were excluded. A peak of at least 4% donor T cells among recipient peripheral blood mononuclear cells was the definition used for donor T cell macrochimerism. Rather than being sequenced by the commercial service, samples from a few later patients were sequenced in-house on an Illumina MiSeq and processed with MiXCR.

Study-wide conclusions, independent of this receptor: In the allografts of patients with donor T cell macrochimerism, GvH to HvG T cell clonal ratios were high. Conclusions were limited by the relatively low number and heterogeneity of intestinal transplant patients. GvH clones were found in recipient bone marrow, and some of the GvH clones appeared earlier in ileal mucosa or blood, which is consistent with an intestinal mucosal origin. Early after transplant, declines in HvG clones were associated with peak levels of circulating GvH clones.

The germline V gene (reference sequence) sets CDR1 to GTSNPN and CDR2 to SVGIG. Counted from cysteine to phenylalanine, this CDR3 has 13 amino acids. The sequence is cut down to CDR3 DNA, 39 bases in frame from base 1. The germline V end is reduced by 7 bases and the J end by 8 bases; junction bases left unmatched: 11. The source was alloreactive CD4+ T cells from a mixed lymphocyte reaction culture, collected before intestinal transplant. The intended sense of this specimen's cell subset or site label: CFSE-low proliferating T cells sorted from roughly six-day pre-transplant mixed lymphocyte reaction (GvH or HvG direction). This TCR derives from a human patient who received an intestinal transplant. The receptor chain draws on TRBV30 and TRBJ2-7, and TRBD2 matches 10 of the central bases. The CDR3 protein is CASRASGSWKQYF. The bases read TGTGCCTCCCGGGCTAGCGGGAGTTGGAAGCAGTACTTC.